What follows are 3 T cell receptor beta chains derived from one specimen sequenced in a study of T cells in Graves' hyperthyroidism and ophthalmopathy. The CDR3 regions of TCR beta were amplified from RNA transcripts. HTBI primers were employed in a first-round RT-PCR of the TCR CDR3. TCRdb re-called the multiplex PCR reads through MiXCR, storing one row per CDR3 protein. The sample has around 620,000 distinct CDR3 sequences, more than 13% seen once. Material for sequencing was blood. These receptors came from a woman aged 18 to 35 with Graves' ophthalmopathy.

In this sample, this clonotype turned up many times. The CDR3: CASSSGTRGRQPQHF. In nucleotides, the CDR3 is TGTGCCAGCAGCTCTGGTACGAGGGGACGGCAGCCCCAGCATTTT. The chain carries TRBV6-1 and TRBJ1-5, with D possibly TRBD1 on 5 matching bases. The germline gives CDR1 MNHNS, CDR2 SASEGT. Trimming left V 6 bases short and J 7 bases short, with 19 bases between. The CDR3 totals 15 residues.

The CDR3 region is CASSIASGALAPYEQYF. For the CDR3, the DNA is TGTGCCAGCAGTATAGCTAGCGGGGCCCTGGCCCCTTACGAGCAGTACTTC. J is TRBJ2-7 and V is TRBV28; 9 positions match TRBD2. J was trimmed by 4 bases and V by 5 bases; bases with no gene match: 15. This CDR3 comprises 17 residues. Germline V gives CDR1 MDHEN, CDR2 SYDVKM.

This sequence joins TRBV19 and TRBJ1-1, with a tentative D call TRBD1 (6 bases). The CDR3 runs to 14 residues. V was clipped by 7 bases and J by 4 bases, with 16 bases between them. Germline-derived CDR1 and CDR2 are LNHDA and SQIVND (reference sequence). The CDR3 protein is CASTKGGRLTEAFF. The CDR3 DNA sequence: TGTGCCAGTACCAAGGGGGGACGCCTCACTGAAGCTTTCTTT.